This TCR beta chain was retrieved from a study of identical twins' blood T cells. Concerning this clonotype itself: Antigen specificity is unknown.

Germline V gives CDR1 SGDLS, CDR2 YYNGEE. CDR3 length: 14 amino acids. The V end lost 0 bases, the J end lost 8 bases, and 14 bases lay between the germline ends. Regarding the study as a whole: Each donor's most abundant TCRbeta clonotypes shared more CDR3 sequences with her twin than unrelated donors. Shared CDR3 clonotype counts tracked mainly the product of cloneset sizes.

A previously described protocol, modified, built RNA-based TCR cDNA libraries. TCRdb independently ran MiXCR on the 5' RACE reads; one entry per CDR3 protein. The sample shows roughly 340,000 distinct CDR3 sequences, roughly 27% of them seen only once. The V call is TRBV9, the J call TRBJ1-2, with a possible D match to TRBD1 (5 bases). The sequencing input was PBMCs. This TCR was recovered from a woman aged 18 to 55 in good health. The CDR3 bases are TGTGCCAGCAGCGTAGGTGCAGGGACCTACGGCTACACCTTC. Translated, it gives CASSVGAGTYGYTF.